Detailed here is one TCR beta chain. Its antigen is unknown. The same CDR3 also results from other DNA sequences found in this sample. The data derive from a study of shared clonotypes between healthy human individuals. About the study: Every donor yielded three CD4 naive, three CD4 memory, two CD8 naive and one CD8 memory plate.

The study ran the assay at deep level. TCRdb keeps only in-frame clones here, not all; method: immunoSEQ multiplex PCR. The sample comprises some 2,000,000 clones, approximately 94% of which are singletons, and around 0.13% rests with the top ten. Study-wide points: Memory subsets had estimated richness that was generally smaller than that of naive subsets.

Trimming left V 6 bases short and J 3 bases short, with 8 bases between. The CDR3 has 11 amino acids. Germline CDR1 reads GTSNPN; CDR2 reads SVGIG (reference sequence). The TCR sequence derives from a man aged 18 to 30 in good health. The chain recombines TRBV30 with TRBJ1-1, with no clear D. Material for sequencing was naive CD4+ T cells sorted from blood. Subset of the sample: CD45RA+ positively selected. In DNA form, the CDR3 reads TGTGCCTGCGCCCCTGACACTGAAGCTTTCTTT. Translation: CACAPDTEAFF.